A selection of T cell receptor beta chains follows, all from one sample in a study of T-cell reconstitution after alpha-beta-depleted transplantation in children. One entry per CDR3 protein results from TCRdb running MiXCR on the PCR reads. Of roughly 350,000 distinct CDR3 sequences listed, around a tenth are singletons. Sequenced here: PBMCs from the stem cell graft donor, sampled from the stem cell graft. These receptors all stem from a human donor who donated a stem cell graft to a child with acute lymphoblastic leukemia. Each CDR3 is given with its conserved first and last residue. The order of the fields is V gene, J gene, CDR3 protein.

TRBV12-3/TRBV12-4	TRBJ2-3	CASRREGLTDTQYF
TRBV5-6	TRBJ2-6	CASSPGKGNVLTF
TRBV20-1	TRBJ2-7	CSASPTVSYEQYF
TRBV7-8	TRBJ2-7	CASSFLGRYYEQYF
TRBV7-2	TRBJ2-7	CASSRGLARYEQYF
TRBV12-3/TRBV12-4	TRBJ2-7	CASSAGSTEQYF
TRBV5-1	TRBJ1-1	CASSSLLEGAPNTEAFF
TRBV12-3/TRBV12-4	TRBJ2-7	CASSSRSEQYF
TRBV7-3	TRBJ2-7	CASSPEGGPPYEQYF
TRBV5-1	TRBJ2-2	CASRVGASEELFF
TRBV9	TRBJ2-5	CASSHSAGSKEETQYF
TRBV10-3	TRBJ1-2	CAISDRGDYGYTF
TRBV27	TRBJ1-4	CASSFLEDSHEKLFF
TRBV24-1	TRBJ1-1	CATSDLKAEAFF
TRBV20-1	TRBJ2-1	CSATDYKGYNEQFF
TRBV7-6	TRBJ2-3	CASSSTRGLDTQYF
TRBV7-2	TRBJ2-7	CASSLGPGETSEQYF
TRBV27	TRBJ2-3	CASSLSGTSATDTQYF
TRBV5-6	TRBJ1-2	CASSLNGDGYTF
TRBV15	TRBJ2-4	CATSRGQGQGAKNIQYF
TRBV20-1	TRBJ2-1	CSARAPRDLHRSNEQFF
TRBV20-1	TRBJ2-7	CSAREGGGRSDEQYF
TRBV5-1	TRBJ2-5	CASRGDRGREETQYF
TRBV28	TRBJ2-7	CASSFGIGSYEQYF
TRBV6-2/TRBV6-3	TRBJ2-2	CASSYPGQGRNTGELFF
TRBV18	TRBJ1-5	CASSPSGQPQHF
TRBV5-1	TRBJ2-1	CASSRDGANDEQFF
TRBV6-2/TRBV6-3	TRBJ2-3	CASSYGWREGTDTQYF
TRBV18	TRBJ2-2	CASSRRSEGELFF
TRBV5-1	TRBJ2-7	CASSLERPAYEQYF
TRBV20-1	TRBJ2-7	CSAQTSGRAYDQYF
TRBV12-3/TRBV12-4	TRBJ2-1	CASRFGKAPGDEQFF
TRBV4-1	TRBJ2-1	CASSRNPGETYNEQFF
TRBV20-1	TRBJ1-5	CSARGTGNQPQHF
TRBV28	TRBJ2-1	CASRRPGGGAYNEQFF
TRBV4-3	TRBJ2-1	CASSQDGGLYNEQFF
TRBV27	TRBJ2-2	CASSFPTGPTGELFF
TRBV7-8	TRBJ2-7	CASSSLTGYHEQYF
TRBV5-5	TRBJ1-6	CASSPNGGTDRRPLHF
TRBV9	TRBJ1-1	CASSVAKGATNTEAFF
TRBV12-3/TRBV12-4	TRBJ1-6	CASNRGNNSPLHF
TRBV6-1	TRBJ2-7	CASAPAGDFSYEQYF
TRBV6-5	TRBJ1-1	CASSYSDPGGVNTEAFF
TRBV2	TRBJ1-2	CASSTDYGYTF
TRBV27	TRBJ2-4	CASSMGTGGQKNIQYF
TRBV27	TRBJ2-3	CASSPFDNSKGDTQYF
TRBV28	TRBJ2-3	CASSHLAGGPTDTQYF
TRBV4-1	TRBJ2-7	CASSQDGDTSYEQYF
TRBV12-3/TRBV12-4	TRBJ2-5	CASSLSEGRMETQYF
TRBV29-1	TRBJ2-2	CSVEDWSRENTGELFF
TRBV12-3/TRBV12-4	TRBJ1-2	CASRSGMGYTF
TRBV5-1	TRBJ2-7	CASSLNWRAYEQYF
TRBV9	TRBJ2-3	CASSVEQDTQYF
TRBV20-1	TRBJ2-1	CSASGVRGVSYNEQFF
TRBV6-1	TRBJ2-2	CASSLRRTSVGTGELFF